This TCR beta chain appears in the sequencing data of a study of shared clonotypes between healthy human individuals. For the study at large: CD8 memory received one plate per donor, CD8 naive two, CD4 memory three and CD4 naive three.

With respect to this clone: Its antigen is unknown. Other DNA sequences in the sample encode the same CDR3.

The V end was cut by 5 bases, the J end by 0 bases, with 8 bases between. The CDR3 is made up of 13 amino acids. The germline gives CDR1 SNHLY, CDR2 FYNNEI. Overall study findings and caveats: How much donors shared clonotypes was expected to be affected by sequencing depth.

Repertoires were generated with immunoSEQ multiplex PCR, while TCRdb's copy carries only in-frame clones and drops some. The table records more than 500,000 clones, around 96% of them present only once. Terminally differentiated effector memory CD45RA+ cells were left out of the naive CD8 fraction, which was CD45RO-negative and positively selected for CCR7. All of the donors resided in Nashville, Tennessee, and each was a Caucasian adult. This TCR derives from a woman in her 30s in good health. This chain joins TRBV2 and TRBJ2-7; tentatively, D is TRBD1 (6 bases). The specimen was naive CD8+ T cells sorted from blood. CDR3 sequence (DNA): TGTGCCAGCAGTTTGGACAGCTCCTACGAGCAGTACTTC. This encodes CASSLDSSYEQYF.